This T cell receptor beta chain was identified in a study of blood T cell repertoires in COVID-19. V shed 8 bases, J shed 6 bases, and the junction held 6 bases outside the gene matches. The CDR3 extends over 13 amino acids. Germline assignment: CDR1 WSHSY and CDR2 SAAADI. Source study methods: By means of reference gene primer amplification, nucleated cell counts were estimated. Sequencing was performed with immunoSEQ multiplex PCR; in TCRdb, only in-frame clones are kept and a portion is missing. V, J and clone size are those of that table, while D and trimming were read from the DNA. The sample yields 45,000 to 55,000 clones, approximately 78% seen once.

This sequence was found in a woman between 50 and 59 years old with acute COVID-19. The sequencing input was PBMCs or T cells enriched from blood (not recorded which). The V and J genes are TRBV10-2 and TRBJ1-5; 8 bases agree with TRBD1. CDR3 in DNA: TGCGCCAGCGATGACAGGGGAGGTCAGCCCCAGCATTTT. This encodes CASDDRGGQPQHF.